The 22 T cell receptor beta chains listed next were all sequenced from one sample in a study of blood T cell repertoires in COVID-19. Only in-frame clones appear in the TCRdb table, and some are missing; sequencing was by immunoSEQ multiplex PCR. The table has 350,000 to 450,000 clones, roughly 90% seen once; the top ten hold 1.7%. Sequencing used PBMCs or T cells enriched from blood (not recorded which). These receptors originate from a woman aged 30 to 39 who had recovered from COVID-19.

The chain carries TRBV6-5 and TRBJ1-6, with a tentative D call TRBD1 (6 bases). Per the germline V gene, CDR1 is MNHEY and CDR2 is SVGAGI. The CDR3 has 13 residues. Trimming stripped 7 bases from V and 9 bases from J, with 13 bases between. CDR3 region: CASNRAPSSPLHF. The DNA for the CDR3 is TGTGCCAGCAACAGGGCTCCTTCTTCACCCCTCCACTTT.

The chain has TRBV20-1 and TRBJ1-4; a weak D match, TRBD1 (6 bases). V was clipped by 6 bases and J by 5 bases, with 13 bases between them. The length of the CDR3 is 13 residues. Germline V lookup: CDR1 DFQATT, CDR2 SNEGSKA (reference sequence). In nucleotides, the CDR3 is TGCAGTGCAAGTATGGGGACAAATGAAAAACTGTTTTTT. Encoded protein: CSASMGTNEKLFF.

The chain is built from TRBV6-5 and TRBJ2-1, with D possibly being TRBD2 (5 bases). The V end lost 4 bases, the J end lost 5 bases, and 18 bases lay between the germline ends. Germline V gene data show CDR1 as MNHEY and CDR2 as SVGAGI. The CDR3 is made up of 16 amino acids. The CDR3 bases are TGTGCCAGCAGTTCCTCCGAGCGGAGGTATAACAATGAGCAGTTCTTC. Translated, it gives CASSSSERRYNNEQFF.

This chain joins TRBV6-2 or TRBV6-3 and TRBJ2-7; 11 bases are shared with TRBD2. V lost 4 bases and J lost 0; bases outside the gene matches: 2. The CDR3 is made up of 15 amino acids. Germline CDR1 MNHEY, CDR2 SVGEGT. Here the CDR3 reads CASSSTSGGSYEQYF. CDR3 in DNA: TGTGCCAGCAGTTCAACTAGCGGGGGCTCCTACGAGCAGTACTTC.

J is TRBJ2-7 and V is TRBV27; 8 positions match TRBD1. Per germline, CDR1 MNHEY and CDR2 SMNVEV (reference sequence). CDR3 length: 13 amino acids. Trimming at V came to 6 bases and at J to 3 bases, leaving 4 bases not matched to a gene. CDR3 nucleotide sequence: TGTGCCAGCAGAGACAGGGGTGACTACGAGCAGTACTTC. Translating gives CASRDRGDYEQYF.

This clone was counted only a few times. The V gene is TRBV7-9, the J gene TRBJ1-2; D possibly corresponds to TRBD1 (6 bases). In germline, CDR1 is SEHNR, CDR2 FQNEAQ (reference sequence). This CDR3 spans 14 amino acids. The V and J ends lost 4 bases and 6 bases respectively, with 15 bases between them. CDR3 coding DNA: TGTGCCAGCAGCTCTAGAGGACAGTTGGATGGCTACACCTTC. This sequence encodes CASSSRGQLDGYTF.

This rearrangement joins TRBV6-1 to TRBJ1-1; weak D call: TRBD1 (5 bases). Germline CDR1 and CDR2: MNHNS and SASEGT. The CDR3 is made up of 14 amino acids. Trimming cost V 2 bases and J 6 bases, with 13 bases left between them. The CDR3 is CASSELQGLAEAFF. The CDR3 DNA reads as TGTGCCAGCAGTGAACTCCAGGGACTCGCTGAAGCTTTCTTT.

The V call is TRBV6-6, the J call TRBJ2-1, with TRBD2 identical over 11 bases. The CDR3 is 17 amino acids. CDR1 is MNHNY, CDR2 SVGAGI, per germline (reference sequence). The V gene end was trimmed by 5 bases and the J gene end by 5 bases; junction bases not matched to a gene: 11. The CDR3 sequence is CASSPPLLAGDHNEQFF. CDR3 bases: TGTGCCAGCAGTCCACCCCTACTAGCGGGGGACCACAATGAGCAGTTCTTC.

J is TRBJ1-5 and V is TRBV15; 7 bases map to TRBD1. The CDR3 contains 14 residues. Germline CDR1 and CDR2: LNHNV and YYDKDF (reference sequence). J gave up 6 bases and V 5 bases, and 7 bases lay outside the gene matches. In DNA form, the CDR3 reads TGTGCCACCAGCCAAGGGGGACAGACTCAGCCCCAGCATTTT. The encoded protein is CATSQGGQTQPQHF.

The V gene is TRBV30, the J gene TRBJ1-1; 8 nucleotides align to TRBD1. The CDR3 loop spans 13 amino acids. From germline, CDR1 is GTSNPN and CDR2 SVGIG (reference sequence). The ends lost 7 bases at V and 3 bases at J; junction bases unmatched: 7. CDR3 residues: CASNRGGDTEAFF. In DNA form, the CDR3 reads TGTGCCTCTAACAGGGGGGGGGACACTGAAGCTTTCTTT.

The J gene is TRBJ2-7, the V gene TRBV7-2; no reliable D call. Germline values: CDR1 SGHTA, CDR2 FQGNSA. The germline V and J ends were trimmed by 0 bases and 3 bases, with 9 bases remaining between them. The CDR3 is 14 residues long. The CDR3 DNA reads as TGTGCCAGCAGCTTAGCTCCTAGGAACTACGAGCAGTACTTC. Protein: CASSLAPRNYEQYF.

The V call is TRBV19, the J call TRBJ1-2, with D uncertain. V lost 6 bases and J 8 bases, leaving 10 bases between the germline ends. The germline V gene has CDR1 LNHDA and CDR2 SQIVND (reference sequence). The CDR3 spans 11 residues. In DNA, the CDR3 is TGTGCCAGTAGCAGGCCCGCGGGCTACACCTTC. Its translation is CASSRPAGYTF.

The table lists this clone with a count of one. The chain joins TRBV27 to TRBJ2-7; 11 bases agree with TRBD2. The V segment lost 4 bases and the J segment 5 bases; nucleotides outside the gene matches: 1. Germline-derived CDR1 and CDR2 are MNHEY and SMNVEV (reference sequence). This CDR3 contains 13 residues. The CDR3 DNA sequence: TGTGCCAGCAGTTCGACTAGCGGGAACGAGCAGTACTTC. Its translation: CASSSTSGNEQYF.

CDR3 loop: CASRTHVDSPLHF. The CDR3 bases are TGTGCCAGCAGGACTCATGTAGATTCACCCCTCCACTTT. This chain uses TRBV5-5 with TRBJ1-6; D is unclear. Germline V gene sequence: CDR1 SGHKS, CDR2 YYEKEE (reference sequence). The V end lost 5 bases, the J end lost 8 bases, and 11 bases lay between the germline ends. The CDR3 has 13 amino acids. Looking up the rest from reference TRBV5-5 and TRBJ1-6 gives the full variable domain: DAGVTQSPTHLIKTRGQQVTLRCSPISGHKSVSWYQQVLGQGPQFIFQYYEKEERGRGNFPDRFSARQFPNYSSELNVNALLLGDSALYLCASRTHVDSPLHFGNGTRLTVT.

The chain employs TRBV5-5 and TRBJ1-2, with D tentatively TRBD1 (5 bases). Per germline, CDR1 SGHKS and CDR2 YYEKEE (reference sequence). This CDR3 has 19 amino acids. Trimming took off 3 bases at V and 0 bases at J, with 24 bases between the two ends. CDR3 residues: CASSWILTRLQGSNYGYTF. DNA for the CDR3: TGTGCCAGCAGCTGGATCCTGACCCGCCTTCAGGGTTCTAACTATGGCTACACCTTC.

The chain employs TRBV18 and TRBJ1-5; 7 positions agree with TRBD1. The V and J ends lost 2 bases and 3 bases, in that order; junction bases with no gene match: 7. The CDR3 spans 16 residues. CDR1 is KGHSH, CDR2 LQKENI, per germline. The CDR3 DNA reads as TGTGCCAGCTCACCAAATCGGGACAGCTCCAATCAGCCCCAGCATTTT. Protein product: CASSPNRDSSNQPQHF.

This chain uses TRBV4-3 with TRBJ1-1, with D perhaps matching TRBD1 (5 bases). There are 13 residues in the CDR3. Trimming pared 5 bases from V and 1 base from J, leaving 8 bases between. Germline lookup yields CDR1 LGHNA and CDR2 YSLEER. The CDR3 nucleotides are TGCGCCAGCAGCACAGACAGGAACACTGAAGCTTTCTTT. Its protein product is CASSTDRNTEAFF.

The chain links TRBV4-2 to TRBJ1-5; D unresolved. Germline V lookup: CDR1 LGHNA, CDR2 YNFKEQ. Trimming removed 0 bases from V and 9 bases from J, with 9 bases in between. CDR3 length: 13 residues. CDR3 in DNA: TGTGCCAGCAGCCAAGATTGGAGGCTGCCCCAGCATTTT. Translating gives CASSQDWRLPQHF.

The chain joins TRBV5-6 to TRBJ1-2, with D possibly matching TRBD1 (6 bases). Germline assignment: CDR1 SGHDT and CDR2 YYEEEE. CDR3 length: 14 amino acids. The ends were cut back, 0 bases at V and 2 bases at J, with 8 bases in the middle. In nucleotides, the CDR3 is TGTGCCAGCAGCTTGGGCAGGGGAAACTATGGCTACACCTTC. Translating it yields CASSLGRGNYGYTF.

This clone was detected only once. The sample has other DNA sequences that encode this CDR3 too. The J gene is TRBJ1-5, the V gene TRBV5-1; D may be TRBD1 (6 bases). Per germline, CDR1 SGHRS and CDR2 YFSETQ. The CDR3 is 15 amino acids. The V end lost 2 bases, the J end lost 0 bases, and 9 bases lay between the germline ends. CDR3 nucleotides: TGCGCCAGCAGCTTACAGGGTTATAGCAATCAGCCCCAGCATTTT. Encoded protein: CASSLQGYSNQPQHF.

The chain carries TRBV24-1 and TRBJ2-3; 7 bases agree with TRBD1. Germline CDR1 and CDR2: KGHDR and SFDVKD. The CDR3 extends over 17 amino acids. The J segment lost 1 base and the V segment lost 4 bases, leaving 10 bases of the junction unmatched. CDR3: CATSDPTGKEGTDTQYF. The CDR3 region has the DNA TGTGCCACCAGTGACCCGACAGGGAAAGAGGGCACAGATACGCAGTATTTT.

The chain links TRBV27 to TRBJ1-5; D ambiguous. The V end was cut by 8 bases, the J end by 4 bases, with 15 bases between. Germline CDR1 reads MNHEY; CDR2 reads SMNVEV (reference sequence). The CDR3 covers 14 residues. The CDR3 DNA follows: TGTGCCAGCCGCGAGGCCAGCCAAAATCAGCCCCAGCATTTT. This gives the protein CASREASQNQPQHF.